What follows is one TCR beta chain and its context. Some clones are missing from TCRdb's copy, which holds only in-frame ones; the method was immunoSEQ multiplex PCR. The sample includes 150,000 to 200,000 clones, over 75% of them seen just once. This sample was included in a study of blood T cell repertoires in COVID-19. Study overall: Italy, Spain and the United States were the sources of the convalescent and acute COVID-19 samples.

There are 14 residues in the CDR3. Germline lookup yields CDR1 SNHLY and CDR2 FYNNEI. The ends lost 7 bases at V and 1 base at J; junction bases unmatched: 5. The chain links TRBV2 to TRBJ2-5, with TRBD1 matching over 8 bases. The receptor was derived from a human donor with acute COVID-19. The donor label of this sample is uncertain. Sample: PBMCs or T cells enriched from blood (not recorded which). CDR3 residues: CASTRDRTQETQYF. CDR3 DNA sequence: TGTGCCAGCACCCGGGACAGGACCCAAGAGACCCAGTACTTC.